These 21 T cell receptor beta chains came from one sample sequenced in a study of T-cell memory formation after mild COVID-19. MiXCR was run by TCRdb on the 5' RACE reads, yielding one entry per CDR3 protein. The repertoire holds 190,000 or so distinct CDR3 sequences, with 20% to 25% as singletons. The sample taken for sequencing was PBMCs or a T cell subset sorted from them (not recorded which). These TCRs come from an adult woman who had mild COVID-19 (a few samples of this study predate the infection). Cell type and time point are not known.

The genes are TRBV5-1 and TRBJ2-2; 11 nucleotides line up with TRBD1. CDR1 is SGHRS and CDR2 is YFSETQ in the germline V gene. J lost 2 bases, V lost 5 bases, and 8 bases had no gene match. This CDR3 contains 17 residues. CDR3 in DNA: TGCGCCAGCAGTCCCGGGACAGGGGGAAAAAACACCGGGGAGCTGTTTTTT. Translating it yields CASSPGTGGKNTGELFF.

This clonotype showed up just a few times. The chain couples TRBV5-1 to TRBJ2-1; perhaps TRBD1 as D (5 bases). Trimming removed 0 bases from V and 5 bases from J, with 9 bases in between. The CDR3 runs to 14 residues. Germline V lookup: CDR1 SGHRS, CDR2 YFSETQ. CDR3 sequence (DNA): TGCGCCAGCAGCTTGGGACGACAGCACAATGAGCAGTTCTTC. Translating it yields CASSLGRQHNEQFF.

The rearrangement links TRBV14 to TRBJ2-7; D not certain. Looked up from germline, CDR1 is SGHDN and CDR2 is FVKESK. V was clipped by 4 bases and J by 5 bases, with 21 bases between them. CDR3 length equals 16 residues. CDR3 coding DNA: TGTGCCAGCAGCCTCCGGGCTTTTCCAAAGGCTCACGAGCAGTACTTC. It codes for CASSLRAFPKAHEQYF.

This clonotype came up a few times. V and J are TRBV7-6 and TRBJ1-2; possible D gene TRBD1, 5 bases. The CDR3 spans 12 residues. The germline CDR1 and CDR2 sequences are SGHVS and FNYEAQ. CDR3: CATGPGRAGYTF. As DNA, the CDR3 is TGTGCAACCGGGCCGGGGCGCGCGGGCTACACCTTC.

This clonotype was recorded at least ten times. For the CDR3, the DNA is TGCGCCAGCAGCGGCAGCAGCTCCTACGAGCAGTACTTC. Translating gives CASSGSSSYEQYF. The V gene is TRBV5-1, the J gene TRBJ2-7; D gene unclear. The CDR3 is 13 residues long. The germline V gene has CDR1 SGHRS and CDR2 YFSETQ. Trimming shortened V by 4 bases and J by 0 bases, and 8 bases separated the two germline ends.

This clonotype was counted a few times. The chain links TRBV5-1 to TRBJ2-1; the match to TRBD2 covers 9 bases. This CDR3 is built from 15 residues. Per germline, CDR1 SGHRS and CDR2 YFSETQ. The junction had 5 bases not matched to a gene; V was cut back by 4 bases and J by 3 bases. The CDR3 loop reads CASSMGLAVYNEQFF. As DNA, the CDR3 is TGCGCCAGCAGCATGGGACTAGCAGTCTACAATGAGCAGTTCTTC.

The V and J genes are TRBV9 and TRBJ2-1; D is possibly TRBD1 (6 bases). Trimming pared 3 bases from V and 5 bases from J, leaving 6 bases between. The germline gives CDR1 SGDLS, CDR2 YYNGEE. CDR3 size: 12 residues. Written as DNA, the CDR3 is TGTGCCAGCAGCGAGGGGGACAATGAGCAGTTCTTC. Translated, it gives CASSEGDNEQFF.

This clonotype has only a few counts. The chain couples TRBV7-9 to TRBJ1-5, with D perhaps TRBD1 (5 bases). The CDR3 extends over 12 amino acids. The germline V gene has CDR1 SEHNR and CDR2 FQNEAQ (reference sequence). V lost 9 bases, J lost 4 bases, and 10 bases lay in between. The CDR3 loop is CASPKGNQPQHF. The DNA for the CDR3 is TGTGCCAGTCCGAAGGGGAATCAGCCCCAGCATTTT. Combining the CDR3 with reference TRBV7-9 and TRBJ1-5 gives the whole variable domain DTGVSQNPRHKITKRGQNVTFRCDPISEHNRLYWYRQTLGQGPEFLTYFQNEAQLEKSRLLSDRFSAERPKGSFSTLEIQRTEQGDSAMYLCASPKGNQPQHFGDGTRLSIL.

The V gene is TRBV7-6, the J gene TRBJ1-1; TRBD1 matches at 8 bases. The CDR3 is 18 amino acids. The germline gives CDR1 SGHVS, CDR2 FNYEAQ. V was pared by 3 bases and J by 3 bases, with 15 bases of the junction left unmatched. This CDR3 is CASSFEIRQGRSDTEAFF. As DNA, the CDR3 is TGTGCCAGCAGCTTCGAAATTAGACAGGGGCGATCGGACACTGAAGCTTTCTTT.

This chain links TRBV5-4 with TRBJ2-7; either TRBD1 or TRBD2 may supply D (6 bases each). From germline, CDR1 is SGHNT and CDR2 YYREEE (reference sequence). The CDR3 totals 16 residues. V lost 3 bases and J lost 3, with 19 bases in between. The CDR3 DNA reads TGTGCCAGCAGCTCGGACCCTGCGGGACAAGTCTACGAGCAGTACTTC. Translating it yields CASSSDPAGQVYEQYF.

This clonotype was seen more than once but under ten times. The rearrangement joins TRBV7-9 to TRBJ2-3, with D unresolved. CDR3 length equals 12 residues. The germline gives CDR1 SEHNR, CDR2 FQNEAQ (reference sequence). Trimming shortened V by 8 bases and J by 6 bases, and 12 bases separated the two germline ends. This chain's CDR3 is CASSEGIDTQYF. The CDR3 DNA is TGTGCCAGCTCCGAAGGAATTGATACGCAGTATTTT.

The chain joins TRBV30 to TRBJ1-5; D is ambiguous. Germline values: CDR1 GTSNPN, CDR2 SVGIG (reference sequence). The CDR3 is made up of 13 amino acids. Between the trimmed V and J ends, which lost 0 bases and 2 bases, there was a span of 5 bases. This CDR3 is CAWSVDGNQPQHF. DNA of the CDR3: TGTGCCTGGAGTGTGGACGGCAATCAGCCCCAGCATTTT.

This clonotype was detected only a few times. This sequence joins TRBV9 and TRBJ2-7; D perhaps matches TRBD1 (5 bases). The V end was cut by 2 bases, the J end by 0 bases, with 12 bases between. The germline gives CDR1 SGDLS, CDR2 YYNGEE. This CDR3 has 15 residues. CDR3 DNA sequence: TGTGCCAGCAGCGTGACACCAGGGCACTCCTACGAGCAGTACTTC. Protein sequence: CASSVTPGHSYEQYF. The full variable domain, with the rest looked up from reference TRBV9 and TRBJ2-7, is DSGVTQTPKHLITATGQRVTLRCSPRSGDLSVYWYQQSLDQGLQFLIQYYNGEERAKGNILERFSAQQFPDLHSELNLSSLELGDSALYFCASSVTPGHSYEQYFGPGTRLTVT.

This clonotype came up a few times. The chain carries TRBV13 and TRBJ2-5, with a tentative D call TRBD2 (6 bases). The V gene lost 0 bases and the J gene lost 0 bases, with 11 bases spanning the gap. The CDR3 has 16 residues. CDR1 is PRHDT and CDR2 is FYEKMQ in the germline V gene (reference sequence). The CDR3 loop reads CASSLGNSGYQETQYF. DNA for the CDR3: TGTGCCAGCAGCTTAGGCAATAGCGGATACCAAGAGACCCAGTACTTC.

This chain connects TRBV2 to TRBJ1-6; 10 bases match TRBD1. The CDR3 spans 16 residues. Germline V gene lookup returns CDR1 SNHLY and CDR2 FYNNEI. V shed 5 bases, J shed 9 bases, and the junction held 10 bases outside the gene matches. In DNA form, the CDR3 reads TGTGCCAGCAGTCTTCCGGGACAGGGGTTGAGTTCACCCCTCCACTTT. This encodes CASSLPGQGLSSPLHF. Supplemented by reference TRBV2 and TRBJ1-6, the full variable domain reads EPEVTQTPSHQVTQMGQEVILRCVPISNHLYFYWYRQILGQKVEFLVSFYNNEISEKSEIFDDQFSVERPDGSNFTLKIRSTKLEDSAMYFCASSLPGQGLSSPLHFGNGTRLTVT.

The rearrangement joins TRBV7-6 to TRBJ1-4; D is uncertain. This CDR3 is built from 15 residues. Looked up from germline, CDR1 is SGHVS and CDR2 is FNYEAQ. The ends were cut back, 5 bases at V and 5 bases at J, with 15 bases in the middle. The CDR3 DNA follows: TGTGCCAGCAGCCCCTCCAAGGGATCGAATGAAAAACTGTTTTTT. Translated: CASSPSKGSNEKLFF.

V usage is TRBV11-2 and J usage is TRBJ2-1; D remains unclear. From germline, CDR1 is SGHAT and CDR2 FQNNGV. The CDR3 contains 14 residues. Between the trimmed V and J ends, which lost 8 bases and 6 bases, there was a span of 17 bases. CDR3 coding DNA: TGTGCCAGCGTCAGTCGGGTTTCAGGCAATGAGCAGTTCTTC. Protein sequence: CASVSRVSGNEQFF.

The V and J genes are TRBV30 and TRBJ2-1; the D gene is possibly TRBD1 (5 bases). The germline gives CDR1 GTSNPN, CDR2 SVGIG (reference sequence). This CDR3 has 13 residues. V was trimmed by 3 bases and J by 8 bases, leaving 14 bases between them. The CDR3 DNA follows: TGTGCCTGGAGGACAGACTTGCACCATGAGCAGTTCTTC. The encoded protein is CAWRTDLHHEQFF.

V usage is TRBV7-9 and J usage is TRBJ2-3; D gene unclear. Germline CDR1 SEHNR, CDR2 FQNEAQ (reference sequence). V lost 7 bases and J lost 3, with 11 bases in between. The CDR3 sequence is 13 residues long. The CDR3 DNA is TGTGCCAGCACAAAGGCCGGGACAGATACGCAGTATTTT. Translation gives CASTKAGTDTQYF.

This clonotype was seen a few times. The V call is TRBV6-6, the J call TRBJ2-5, with TRBD2 matching 10 bases. Trimming cost V 7 bases and J 2 bases; bases outside gene matches: 10. Germline loops: CDR1 MNHNY, CDR2 SVGAGI (reference sequence). CDR3 length equals 16 residues. The CDR3 sequence is CASTRSLTSGQETQYF. The CDR3 coding sequence is TGTGCCAGCACCCGGTCTCTGACTAGCGGGCAAGAGACCCAGTACTTC.

The chain has TRBV20-1 and TRBJ1-6; D is undetermined. The V end lost 1 base, the J end lost 5 bases, and 9 bases lay between the germline ends. CDR3 length: 14 residues. CDR1 is DFQATT, CDR2 SNEGSKA, per germline (reference sequence). The DNA of the CDR3 is TGCAGTGCTAGAGGATTCGTGGATAATTCACCCCTCCACTTT. The encoded protein is CSARGFVDNSPLHF.